These 18 T cell receptor beta chains came from one sample sequenced in a study of blood T cell repertoires in COVID-19. Method: immunoSEQ multiplex PCR; TCRdb's copy keeps in-frame clones and lacks some. The repertoire holds some 81,000 clones, with 90% as singletons. Input material: peripheral blood. All receptors come from a woman aged 45 to 65 in a cohort sampled during active COVID-19.

This chain links TRBV30 with TRBJ2-7; maybe TRBD2 (6 bases). Per germline, CDR1 GTSNPN and CDR2 SVGIG (reference sequence). Trimming left V 0 bases short and J 2 bases short, with 14 bases between. The CDR3 sequence is 15 residues long. The CDR3 loop is CAWSVGGLSAYEQYF. CDR3 DNA: TGTGCCTGGAGTGTTGGGGGACTTTCGGCCTACGAGCAGTACTTC.

V usage is TRBV11-2 and J usage is TRBJ2-3; D remains unclear. Germline V gene lookup returns CDR1 SGHAT and CDR2 FQNNGV. Trimming removed 3 bases at V and 2 bases at J, with 3 bases between. CDR3 size: 12 residues. Written as DNA, the CDR3 is TGTGCCAGCAGCTTCAACACAGATACGCAGTATTTT. This translates into CASSFNTDTQYF.

The rearrangement links TRBV11-2 to TRBJ2-3; no clear D. Germline V gives CDR1 SGHAT, CDR2 FQNNGV. Deletions cut 5 bases from V and 2 bases from J, with 11 bases between. The CDR3 is 14 amino acids. CDR3 DNA: TGTGCCAGCAGCCCTTACCAGGTCACAGATACGCAGTATTTT. As protein: CASSPYQVTDTQYF.

This chain joins TRBV6-1 and TRBJ2-2; no reliable D call. Germline CDR1 reads MNHNS; CDR2 reads SASEGT. The CDR3 has 15 amino acids. Trimming pared 0 bases from V and 6 bases from J, leaving 11 bases between. CDR3 DNA sequence: TGTGCCAGCAGTGAAGCTGGCAGGTCCGCCGGGGAGCTGTTTTTT. It translates to CASSEAGRSAGELFF.

The J gene is TRBJ2-1, the V gene TRBV2; 12 positions agree with TRBD2. The CDR3 has 17 residues. Germline trimming cut 3 bases from V and 0 bases from J; bases unmatched to any gene: 3. Looked up from germline, CDR1 is SNHLY and CDR2 is FYNNEI. The CDR3 nucleotides are TGTGCCAGCAGTGACCCGACTAGCGGGAGCTCCTACAATGAGCAGTTCTTC. Translating gives CASSDPTSGSSYNEQFF.

J is TRBJ1-4 and V is TRBV5-1, with TRBD1 matching 7 bases. The CDR3 sequence is 15 residues long. The V gene's germline CDR1 is SGHRS and CDR2 YFSETQ. After removal of 9 bases from V and 5 bases from J, the junction contained 13 bases not matched to a gene. The CDR3 DNA reads as TGCGCCAAGGGGGGACAGCAGAACTCAAATGAAAAACTGTTTTTT. It yields the protein CAKGGQQNSNEKLFF.

This chain joins TRBV7-8 and TRBJ2-2; TRBD1 is a possible D gene (6 bases). In germline, CDR1 is SGHVS, CDR2 FQNEAQ. This CDR3 has 15 residues. V gave up 5 bases and J gave up 4 bases, with 14 bases separating them. CDR3 region: CASSENTGSTGELFF. The CDR3 DNA sequence: TGTGCCAGCAGCGAGAACACAGGGAGCACCGGGGAGCTGTTTTTT.

This clone has a single count. CDR3 in amino acids: CASSSGLAGWNEQFF. The CDR3 nucleotides read TGTGCCAGCAGCAGTGGACTAGCGGGTTGGAATGAGCAGTTCTTC. The V call is TRBV21-1, the J call TRBJ2-1; TRBD2, the table's D call, was not compared with the DNA. TRBV21-1 is a known pseudogene. CDR3 length: 15 residues.

The chain is built from TRBV28 and TRBJ2-3, with D perhaps matching TRBD2 (6 bases). The germline gives CDR1 MDHEN, CDR2 SYDVKM. This CDR3 has 12 residues. Deletions cut 8 bases from V and 6 bases from J, with 12 bases between. Written as DNA, the CDR3 is TGTGCCAGCTCGTGGGGGGAGGATACGCAGTATTTT. Translating gives CASSWGEDTQYF.

This chain joins TRBV11-3 and TRBJ2-2; TRBD1 aligns across 9 bases. The V and J ends lost 5 bases and 4 bases, in that order; junction bases with no gene match: 5. The CDR3 has 15 residues. Germline CDR1 SGHNT, CDR2 YENEEA. The CDR3 is CASSPQGAGTGELFF. The CDR3 region has the DNA TGTGCCAGCAGCCCACAGGGGGCCGGCACCGGGGAGCTGTTTTTT.

The chain employs TRBV28 and TRBJ1-2; 7 positions match TRBD1. This CDR3 region has 13 residues. Per the germline V gene, CDR1 is MDHEN and CDR2 is SYDVKM. Trimming at V came to 4 bases and at J to 5 bases, leaving 4 bases not matched to a gene. In nucleotides, the CDR3 is TGTGCCAGCAGTTCGATACAGGGGTATGGCTACACCTTC. Its protein product is CASSSIQGYGYTF.

The chain combines TRBV5-1 with TRBJ2-7; D gene unclear. Germline V gives CDR1 SGHRS, CDR2 YFSETQ. The CDR3 is made up of 14 amino acids. The V and J ends lost 0 bases and 4 bases respectively, with 11 bases between them. The CDR3 protein is CASSLEDNFYEQYF. Here the CDR3 DNA reads TGCGCCAGCAGCTTGGAAGACAATTTTTACGAGCAGTACTTC.

The rearrangement links TRBV19 to TRBJ1-1; 8 bases agree with TRBD1. This CDR3 is 16 amino acids long. Germline V gene lookup returns CDR1 LNHDA and CDR2 SQIVND (reference sequence). The J segment lost 6 bases and the V segment lost 5 bases, leaving 14 bases of the junction unmatched. CDR3 region: CASSSDRGPRMAEAFF. The CDR3 bases are TGTGCCAGTAGTTCCGACAGGGGCCCTCGGATGGCTGAAGCTTTCTTT.

Worth noting for this clone: At one end, the junction sequence differs from germline, possibly due to a read error. This chain connects TRBV7-8 to TRBJ2-7; D is perhaps TRBD2 (6 bases). Germline lookup yields CDR1 SGHVS and CDR2 FQNEAQ. The CDR3 spans 15 residues. This CDR3 is CASRLVVGGVYEQYF. In DNA, the CDR3 is TGTGCCAGCAGATTAGTGGTGGGGGGTGTCTACGAGCAGTACTTC. Supplemented by reference TRBV7-8 and TRBJ2-7, the full variable domain reads GAGVSQSPRYKVAKRGQDVALRCDPISGHVSLFWYQQALGQGPEFLTYFQNEAQLDKSGLPSDRFFAERPEGSVSTLKIQRTQQEDSAVYLCASRLVVGGVYEQYFGPGTRLTVT.

The CDR3 region is CASNQDRATGELFF. The CDR3 bases are TGTGCCAGCAACCAGGACAGGGCCACCGGGGAGCTGTTTTTT. This chain uses TRBV6-5 with TRBJ2-2; 8 positions match TRBD1. The junction had 5 bases not matched to a gene; V was cut back by 7 bases and J by 4 bases. Germline lookup yields CDR1 MNHEY and CDR2 SVGAGI. The CDR3 is 14 amino acids.

The J gene is TRBJ2-2, the V gene TRBV30; the match to TRBD2 covers 10 bases. V shed 2 bases, J shed 3 bases, and the junction held 3 bases outside the gene matches. The germline CDR1 and CDR2 sequences are GTSNPN and SVGIG (reference sequence). There are 15 residues in the CDR3. The chain's CDR3 is CAWSRLAGDTGELFF. In DNA form, the CDR3 reads TGTGCCTGGAGTCGACTAGCGGGTGACACCGGGGAGCTGTTTTTT.

The chain links TRBV19 to TRBJ2-7, with TRBD1 as a possible D gene (5 bases). The germline V and J ends were trimmed by 3 bases and 5 bases, with 20 bases remaining between them. Looked up from germline, CDR1 is LNHDA and CDR2 is SQIVND (reference sequence). The CDR3 loop spans 16 amino acids. The CDR3 DNA is TGTGCCAGTAGTATTTACGCGCCGGTGGAAGGGGACGAGCAGTACTTC. Translation: CASSIYAPVEGDEQYF.

This chain joins TRBV5-5 and TRBJ1-1, with D possibly being TRBD1 (6 bases). This CDR3 is 13 amino acids long. Per the germline V gene, CDR1 is SGHKS and CDR2 is YYEKEE (reference sequence). Deletions cut 5 bases from V and 8 bases from J, with 16 bases between. CDR3 protein: CASRSSPGTEAFF. The CDR3 coding sequence is TGTGCCAGCAGATCGAGCCCCGGGACAGAAGCTTTCTTT.